This T cell receptor (beta chain) was sequenced for a study of cytotoxic CD8 clonotypes in ibrutinib-treated CLL. Assay used: immunoSEQ multiplex PCR; TCRdb lists only in-frame clones, some missing. The sample lists fewer than 400,000 clones, about 64% occurring once. The TCR was taken from a human donor with chronic lymphocytic leukemia. The source was PBMCs, collected after 36 months of ibrutinib treatment.

CDR3 sequence: CASRDIRTGGIGANVLTF. The CDR3 nucleotides read TGTGCCAGTAGAGATATACGGACAGGGGGCATCGGGGCCAACGTCCTGACTTTC. This sequence joins TRBV19 and TRBJ2-6, with TRBD1 matching over 11 bases. Germline V gives CDR1 LNHDA, CDR2 SQIVND (reference sequence). The CDR3 runs 18 residues. Germline trimming cut 6 bases from V and 4 bases from J; bases unmatched to any gene: 11.